The 21 T cell receptor beta chains below all came from one sample that was sequenced in a study of blood T cells in healthy people across ages. Alongside a J-beta primer mix, a sample-barcoded 5' primer served in a second PCR lasting about 6 to 11 cycles. TCRdb independently ran MiXCR on the 5' RACE reads; one entry per CDR3 protein. This sample has about 800,000 distinct CDR3 sequences, with around 25% found just once. These data were also reused for a study on T cells of mothers and their children.

Sequences were obtained from blood. The receptors were gathered from a boy younger than 18 in good health.

V and J are TRBV4-2 and TRBJ2-2; D is possibly TRBD2 (5 bases). The CDR3 consists of 18 residues. CDR1 and CDR2 (germline): LGHNA, YNFKEQ. Trimming shortened V by 3 bases and J by 6 bases, and 23 bases separated the two germline ends. CDR3 protein: CASSQSLLVPLGPGELFF. The CDR3 bases are TGTGCCAGCAGCCAGTCCCTACTAGTTCCCCTGGGTCCCGGGGAGCTGTTTTTT.

The V and J genes are TRBV5-1 and TRBJ1-2, with 7 bases identical to TRBD1. Germline V CDR1 and CDR2: SGHRS, YFSETQ. V lost 3 bases, J lost 0 bases, and 14 bases stayed unmatched. The CDR3 runs to 18 residues. The CDR3 region has the DNA TGCGCCAGCAGCTGGGCCGGGACAGTACCTGGCACTAACTATGGCTACACCTTC. Translation: CASSWAGTVPGTNYGYTF.

The rearrangement uses TRBV21-1 and TRBJ2-7; the D call TRBD2 from the table was never checked on the DNA. TRBV21-1 is a listed pseudogene. The CDR3 sequence is 16 residues long. CDR3 in DNA: TGTGCCAGCAGCAAAGCAACGACTAGCGGGAGCTACGAGCAGTACTTC. The encoded protein is CASSKATTSGSYEQYF.

V gene TRBV20-1 combines with J gene TRBJ2-7; maybe TRBD1 (6 bases). CDR3 length equals 14 residues. Germline CDR1 and CDR2: DFQATT and SNEGSKA (reference sequence). V was cut by 0 bases and J by 0 bases, with 9 bases left in between. The DNA for the CDR3 is TGCAGTGCTAGAGATGGGACAAACTCCTACGAGCAGTACTTC. Its translation is CSARDGTNSYEQYF.

This clonotype has only a few counts. The genes are TRBV5-4 and TRBJ2-2; 8 bases agree with TRBD2. The trim removed 3 bases at V and 3 bases at J, leaving 7 bases unmatched. The CDR3 extends over 16 amino acids. Germline V gene lookup returns CDR1 SGHNT and CDR2 YYREEE (reference sequence). CDR3 sequence (DNA): TGTGCCAGCAGCTGGGGACCACTAGCGGACACCGGGGAGCTGTTTTTT. Its translation is CASSWGPLADTGELFF.

In this sample, this clonotype turned up a few times. V and J are TRBV20-1 and TRBJ2-5, with 7 bases that match TRBD1. The length of the CDR3 is 12 residues. J was trimmed by 5 bases and V by 6 bases; bases with no gene match: 6. Germline V gene sequence: CDR1 DFQATT, CDR2 SNEGSKA (reference sequence). CDR3: CSADRDDETQYF. The DNA for the CDR3 is TGCAGTGCCGACAGGGACGACGAGACCCAGTACTTC.

This clonotype was seen a few times. At one of its ends the junction is not consistent with the germline gene, which may arise from a read error. The V gene is TRBV20-1, the J gene TRBJ2-7, with a weak D call TRBD2 (5 bases). The CDR3 spans 12 residues. The germline CDR1 and CDR2 sequences are DFQATT and SNEGSKA (reference sequence). The CDR3 protein is CSARLDSHEQYF. The CDR3, as DNA: TGCAGTGCTAGACTGGACTCCCACGAGCAGTACTTC.

Only a few counts were recorded for this clonotype. CDR3 protein: CASSVDLKSGSWETQYF. The CDR3 DNA reads as TGTGCCAGCAGTGTCGACCTAAAAAGCGGGAGTTGGGAGACCCAGTACTTC. The chain joins TRBV28 to TRBJ2-5; 8 positions match TRBD2. Germline loops: CDR1 MDHEN, CDR2 SYDVKM. Trimming took 5 bases from V and 5 from J; bases not matched to a gene: 16. This CDR3 has 17 amino acids.

Regarding this clonotype: It is likely a read error, because the conserved phenylalanine at the end of the CDR3 is missing. V usage is TRBV5-1 and J usage is TRBJ2-3, with 12 positions matching TRBD2. J was trimmed by 5 bases and V by 5 bases; bases with no gene match: 9. Germline V gene lookup returns CDR1 SGHRS and CDR2 YFSETQ. The CDR3 is 16 amino acids. The CDR3 reads CASRSSGGAGGDTQYL. CDR3 nucleotide sequence: TGCGCCAGCAGGTCTAGCGGGGGGGCCGGTGGAGATACGCAGTATCTT.

This chain uses TRBV4-1 with TRBJ2-5, with TRBD1 matching over 7 bases. There are 18 residues in the CDR3. CDR1 is MGHRA and CDR2 is YSYEKL in the germline V gene. Trimming removed 2 bases from V and 2 bases from J; junction bases left unmatched: 14. CDR3 residues: CASSQLTTAGTEQETQYF. The CDR3 DNA reads as TGCGCCAGCAGCCAACTAACCACCGCTGGGACAGAGCAAGAGACCCAGTACTTC.

This clonotype showed up just a few times. The chain uses TRBV27 and TRBJ2-1; TRBD2 aligns across 9 bases. The length of the CDR3 is 14 residues. Germline V lookup: CDR1 MNHEY, CDR2 SMNVEV (reference sequence). J was trimmed by 5 bases and V by 4 bases; bases with no gene match: 3. The CDR3 bases are TGTGCCAGCAGTTCTGTAGCGGGAGACAATGAGCAGTTCTTC. Translating gives CASSSVAGDNEQFF.

This chain uses TRBV4-1 with TRBJ2-5, with D perhaps matching TRBD2 (7 bases). Deletions cut 4 bases from V and 3 bases from J, with 12 bases between. The CDR3 spans 14 residues. Germline V lookup: CDR1 MGHRA, CDR2 YSYEKL. The CDR3 DNA reads as TGCGCCAGCAGCCGAGGGGAGGGGGAAGAGACCCAGTACTTC. Its translation is CASSRGEGEETQYF.

Only a few counts were recorded for this clonotype. The V gene is TRBV6-1, the J gene TRBJ2-1; TRBD1 matches 7 bases. This CDR3 has 12 amino acids. V shed 10 bases, J shed 8 bases, and the junction held 8 bases outside the gene matches. Germline V gene data show CDR1 as MNHNS and CDR2 as SASEGT. The CDR3 loop reads CATRTGRDEQFF. The CDR3 bases are TGTGCCACCCGGACAGGACGAGATGAGCAGTTCTTC.

The rearrangement joins TRBV7-8 to TRBJ2-5; no clear D gene. Germline CDR1 SGHVS, CDR2 FQNEAQ. The CDR3 runs to 11 residues. The V gene lost 5 bases and the J gene lost 3 bases, with 4 bases spanning the gap. The CDR3 loop reads CASSIKETQYF. Written as DNA, the CDR3 is TGTGCCAGCAGCATCAAAGAGACCCAGTACTTC.

This clonotype was detected only a few times. The rearrangement links TRBV7-2 to TRBJ2-3; D gene unclear. The CDR3 is made up of 11 amino acids. The germline V gene encodes CDR1 SGHTA and CDR2 FQGNSA. V was pared by 2 bases and J by 7 bases, with 4 bases between. CDR3 amino acids: CASSLRNTQYF. CDR3 bases: TGTGCCAGCAGCTTACGGAATACGCAGTATTTT.

This clonotype was recorded a few times. This sequence joins TRBV12-3 or TRBV12-4 and TRBJ2-5, with no clear D. Trimming removed 5 bases at V and 2 bases at J, with 12 bases between. The CDR3 has 14 amino acids. The CDR3 loop reads CASSPRTYQETQYF. In DNA form, the CDR3 reads TGTGCCAGCAGTCCCCGGACGTATCAAGAGACCCAGTACTTC.

The CDR3 loop reads CASVEREGLEQFF. The CDR3 DNA reads TGTGCCAGCGTCGAGCGGGAGGGCCTTGAGCAGTTCTTC. This chain connects TRBV6-2 or TRBV6-3 to TRBJ2-1, with 10 bases lining up with TRBD2. V lost 8 bases and J lost 9; bases outside the gene matches: 7. Germline V CDR1 and CDR2: MNHEY, SVGEGT. There are 13 residues in the CDR3.

This clonotype was recorded a few times. This chain uses TRBV20-1 with TRBJ2-3; D remains ambiguous. CDR3 length: 11 amino acids. The germline V gene has CDR1 DFQATT and CDR2 SNEGSKA (reference sequence). With 5 bases removed from V and 0 bases from J, the gap between germline ends came to 3 bases. The CDR3 DNA reads as TGCAGTGCTCAAAGCACAGATACGCAGTATTTT. This encodes CSAQSTDTQYF.

There are a few counts of this clonotype. The chain combines TRBV7-9 with TRBJ2-3; 7 bases are shared with TRBD1. With V trimmed by 5 bases and J by 6 bases, 8 bases remained unmatched. The CDR3 runs to 14 residues. CDR1 SEHNR and CDR2 FQNEAQ come from the germline V gene (reference sequence). CDR3 bases: TGTGCCAGCAGCGTAAGAGAGGGGGCGGATACGCAGTATTTT. Protein product: CASSVREGADTQYF.

Of note for this clonotype: One junction end does not reproduce the germline sequence, and a read error may be involved. The gene calls are TRBV5-1 and TRBJ2-3; 11 bases agree with TRBD2. CDR1 is SGHRS and CDR2 is YFSETQ in the germline V gene. CDR3 length: 18 amino acids. In nucleotides, the CDR3 is TGCGCCAGCAGCAACTCCGCACTAGCGGGAGTCGGCTCAGATATGCAGTATTTT. Its translation: CASSNSALAGVGSDMQYF.

This clonotype has a handful of counts. V usage is TRBV20-1 and J usage is TRBJ2-7; D possibly corresponds to TRBD1 (6 bases). The CDR3 is made up of 13 amino acids. From germline, CDR1 is DFQATT and CDR2 SNEGSKA (reference sequence). The V end lost 4 bases, the J end lost 3 bases, and 13 bases lay between the germline ends. The DNA of the CDR3 is TGCAGTGCTATCCGGGACACTAACTACGAGCAGTACTTC. This encodes CSAIRDTNYEQYF.